The 11 T cell receptor beta chains below were found in one sample sequenced in a study of T-cell memory formation after mild COVID-19. TCRdb re-derived calls from the 5' RACE reads in MiXCR, one entry per CDR3 protein. The sample consists of more than 400,000 distinct CDR3 sequences, approximately 18% of them appearing once. Sample: PBMCs or a T cell subset sorted from them (not recorded which). The receptors come from an adult woman who had mild COVID-19 (a few samples of this study predate the infection). Cell type and time point are not known.

The J gene is TRBJ1-2, the V gene TRBV6-4, with TRBD1 matching over 8 bases. The CDR3 consists of 14 residues. V shed 5 bases, J shed 5 bases, and the junction held 7 bases outside the gene matches. Germline CDR1 and CDR2: MRHNA and SNTAGT. The CDR3 bases are TGTGCCAGCAGTCTCTACGACAGGGGTTATGGCTACACCTTC. This codes for CASSLYDRGYGYTF.

There are a few counts of this clonotype. The rearrangement joins TRBV9 to TRBJ2-3; D uncertain. Germline CDR1 SGDLS, CDR2 YYNGEE. The V and J ends lost 2 bases and 0 bases respectively, with 7 bases between them. There are 14 residues in the CDR3. In DNA, the CDR3 is TGTGCCAGCAGCGTCACTGGGAGCACAGATACGCAGTATTTT. Protein sequence: CASSVTGSTDTQYF.

The rearrangement joins TRBV5-1 to TRBJ2-4; D is perhaps TRBD1 or TRBD2 (5 bases each). V lost 1 base and J lost 6, with 17 bases in between. The CDR3 is 16 amino acids. Germline V CDR1 and CDR2: SGHRS, YFSETQ. The DNA of the CDR3 is TGCGCCAGCAGCTTGAGTCGCTCCCGGGGCAGAAACATTCAGTACTTC. Translation gives CASSLSRSRGRNIQYF.

The sample holds a few counts of this clonotype. This chain connects TRBV11-2 to TRBJ2-3, with 10 bases lining up with TRBD2. Germline assignment: CDR1 SGHAT and CDR2 FQNNGV. V was pared by 5 bases and J by 8 bases, with 22 bases of the junction left unmatched. This CDR3 spans 19 amino acids. For the CDR3, the DNA is TGTGCCAGCAGCCCACTTGGGGCTAGCGGGAGACTTGTCGGGGGTACGCAGTATTTT. It encodes CASSPLGASGRLVGGTQYF.

This clonotype was recorded a few times. The chain carries TRBV5-4 and TRBJ1-3; D is unclear. Germline lookup yields CDR1 SGHNT and CDR2 YYREEE (reference sequence). The V gene lost 3 bases and the J gene lost 4 bases, with 11 bases spanning the gap. CDR3 size: 14 residues. The CDR3 loop is CASSSNFGGNTIYF. CDR3 DNA sequence: TGTGCCAGCAGCTCTAATTTCGGAGGAAACACCATATATTTT.

The J gene is TRBJ2-3, the V gene TRBV20-1; D is unresolved. This CDR3 has 15 amino acids. V lost 0 bases and J lost 0, with 10 bases in between. Germline loops: CDR1 DFQATT, CDR2 SNEGSKA (reference sequence). CDR3 nucleotide sequence: TGCAGTGCTAGAGATCTAGTTCCTAGCACAGATACGCAGTATTTT. Translation: CSARDLVPSTDTQYF.

CDR3 protein: CASSVDRGRGLPNWVIGAFF. DNA of the CDR3: TGTGCCAGCAGCGTAGATAGGGGCAGGGGGCTTCCGAATTGGGTCATTGGAGCTTTCTTT. This chain joins TRBV9 and TRBJ1-1, with 8 bases lining up with TRBD1. Per the germline V gene, CDR1 is SGDLS and CDR2 is YYNGEE. This CDR3 is built from 20 residues. V lost 0 bases to trimming and J lost 10 bases; unmatched junction nucleotides: 26.

There are many counts of this clonotype. The chain employs TRBV20-1 and TRBJ1-3; no firm D call. CDR1 is DFQATT and CDR2 is SNEGSKA in the germline V gene (reference sequence). Trimming pared 3 bases from V and 4 bases from J, leaving 10 bases between. CDR3 length equals 13 residues. CDR3 loop: CSASGGNGNTIYF. The CDR3 nucleotides are TGCAGTGCTAGTGGTGGTAACGGAAACACCATATATTTT.

This clonotype was counted ten times or more. The chain employs TRBV4-2 and TRBJ2-7; 8 bases are shared with TRBD1. Germline CDR1 reads LGHNA; CDR2 reads YNFKEQ. The CDR3 covers 15 residues. Germline trimming cut 0 bases from V and 2 bases from J; bases unmatched to any gene: 3. The CDR3 loop is CASSQEARGPYEQYF. CDR3 bases: TGTGCCAGCAGCCAAGAAGCCAGGGGGCCCTACGAGCAGTACTTC.

The rearrangement joins TRBV2 to TRBJ2-7; D may match TRBD1 or TRBD2 (5 bases each). CDR1 is SNHLY, CDR2 FYNNEI, per germline. The CDR3 loop spans 16 amino acids. Trimming removed 5 bases from V and 1 base from J, with 18 bases in between. CDR3 residues: CASSLSRELESYEQYF. DNA for the CDR3: TGTGCCAGCAGTCTATCCAGGGAGTTGGAATCCTACGAGCAGTACTTC.

V is TRBV5-1 and J is TRBJ2-3, with TRBD2 matching over 11 bases. The V and J ends lost 1 base and 4 bases, in that order; junction bases with no gene match: 2. Germline CDR1 and CDR2: SGHRS and YFSETQ. CDR3 size: 15 residues. The DNA for the CDR3 is TGCGCCAGCAGCTTGACTAGCGGGAGCTCAGATACGCAGTATTTT. The encoded protein is CASSLTSGSSDTQYF.